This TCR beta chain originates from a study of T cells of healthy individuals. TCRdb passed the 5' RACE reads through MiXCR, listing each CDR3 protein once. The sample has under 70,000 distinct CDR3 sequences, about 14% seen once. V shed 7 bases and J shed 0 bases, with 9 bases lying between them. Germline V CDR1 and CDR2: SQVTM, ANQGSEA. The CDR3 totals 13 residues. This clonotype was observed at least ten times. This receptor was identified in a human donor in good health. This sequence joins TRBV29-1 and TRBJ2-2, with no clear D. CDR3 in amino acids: CSADTPNTGELFF. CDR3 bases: TGCAGCGCCGACACACCGAACACCGGGGAGCTGTTTTTT.